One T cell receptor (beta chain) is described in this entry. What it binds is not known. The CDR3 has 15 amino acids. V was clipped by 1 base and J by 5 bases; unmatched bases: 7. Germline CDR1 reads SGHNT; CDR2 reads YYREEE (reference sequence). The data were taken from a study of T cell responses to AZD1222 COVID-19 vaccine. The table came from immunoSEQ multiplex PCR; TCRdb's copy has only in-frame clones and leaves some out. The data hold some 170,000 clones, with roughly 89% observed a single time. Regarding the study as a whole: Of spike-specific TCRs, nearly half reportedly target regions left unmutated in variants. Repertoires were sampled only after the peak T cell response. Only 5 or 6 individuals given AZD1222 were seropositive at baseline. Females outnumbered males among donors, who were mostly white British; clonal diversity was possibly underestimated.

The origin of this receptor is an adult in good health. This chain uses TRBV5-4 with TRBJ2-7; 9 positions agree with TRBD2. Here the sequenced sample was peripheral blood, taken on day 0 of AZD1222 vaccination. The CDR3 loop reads CASSLIDASGNEQYF. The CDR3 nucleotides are TGTGCCAGCAGCTTGATAGATGCTAGCGGGAACGAGCAGTACTTC.